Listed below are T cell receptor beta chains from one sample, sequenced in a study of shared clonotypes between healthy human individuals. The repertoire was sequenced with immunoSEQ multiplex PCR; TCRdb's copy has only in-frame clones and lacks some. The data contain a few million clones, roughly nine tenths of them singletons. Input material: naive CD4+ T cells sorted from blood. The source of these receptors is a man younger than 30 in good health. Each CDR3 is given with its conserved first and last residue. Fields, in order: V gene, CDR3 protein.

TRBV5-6	CASSRQGAGTGELFF
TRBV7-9	CASSPSGAANEQFF
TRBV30	CAWSPLGTGGIQPQHF
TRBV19	CASSNGRDRDNSPLHF
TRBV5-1	CASSRRGQYNEQFF
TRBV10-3	CAMSGSPYNEQFF
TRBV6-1	CASRETRFSETQYF
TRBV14	CASSQGGAGAYNEQFF
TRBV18	CASSSPGALADTQYF
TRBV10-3	CATSRTSESETQYF
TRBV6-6	CASSPGSGRITGELFF
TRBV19	CASSIGEGNQPQHF